These 27 T cell receptor beta chains were all obtained from the same sample, sequenced in a study of response to subunit inactivated influenza vaccine. TCRdb ran MiXCR on the RT-PCR reads and lists one entry per CDR3 protein. The sample has about 500,000 distinct CDR3 sequences, 16% seen once. This material consisted of CD4+ T cells sorted from PBMCs, taken less than 30 months after vaccination. These receptors were collected from a man aged 45 to 75 who received an inactivated influenza vaccine.

The chain has TRBV3-1 and TRBJ2-7, with D tentatively TRBD2 (6 bases). The CDR3 totals 16 residues. Trimming removed 2 bases at V and 3 bases at J, with 17 bases between. Germline loops: CDR1 LGHDT, CDR2 YNNKEL (reference sequence). The CDR3 DNA is TGTGCCAGCAGCCAAAGTGGGCGGCAGGGAGGCTACGAGCAGTACTTC. It specifies CASSQSGRQGGYEQYF.

This clonotype has more than one count but fewer than ten. V is TRBV4-2 and J is TRBJ2-1; 7 bases map to TRBD2. The length of the CDR3 is 15 residues. J was trimmed by 4 bases and V by 1 base; bases with no gene match: 4. Germline V lookup: CDR1 LGHNA, CDR2 YNFKEQ. The CDR3 is CASSQGRETYNEQFF. DNA for the CDR3: TGTGCCAGCAGCCAAGGGCGGGAGACGTACAATGAGCAGTTCTTC.

As concerns this clonotype: At one end, the junction sequence differs from germline, possibly due to a read error. The rearrangement joins TRBV12-3 or TRBV12-4 to TRBJ2-3; no clear D. The length of the CDR3 is 14 residues. The CDR3 protein is CARSLASFGDTQYF. The CDR3 nucleotides read TGTGCCCGCAGTTTAGCCTCTTTCGGAGATACGCAGTATTTT.

This clonotype was observed at least ten times. The chain combines TRBV6-1 with TRBJ1-4; no firm D call. Deletions cut 6 bases from V and 8 bases from J, with 19 bases between. The CDR3 is made up of 15 amino acids. CDR1 is MNHNS, CDR2 SASEGT, per germline. In DNA form, the CDR3 reads TGTGCCAGCAGAAGAGGTTCAGAGGGTAACGAAAAACTGTTTTTT. Translating gives CASRRGSEGNEKLFF.

The chain uses TRBV5-5 and TRBJ2-1; D is ambiguous. The CDR3 loop spans 15 amino acids. In germline, CDR1 is SGHKS, CDR2 YYEKEE (reference sequence). V lost 1 base and J 4 bases, leaving 12 bases between the germline ends. CDR3 sequence (DNA): TGTGCCAGCAGCTTGAGTCAATGGGGATACAATGAGCAGTTCTTC. Translated, it gives CASSLSQWGYNEQFF.

A few counts support this clonotype. This chain joins TRBV7-3 and TRBJ2-2; TRBD2 agrees at 10 bases. This CDR3 contains 16 residues. J lost 1 base, V lost 4 bases, and 3 bases had no gene match. From germline, CDR1 is SGHTA and CDR2 FQGTGA. The CDR3 sequence is CASSSIAGGNTGELFF. In DNA, the CDR3 is TGTGCCAGCAGCTCCATAGCGGGAGGGAACACCGGGGAGCTGTTTTTT. Variable domain in full (rest from reference TRBV7-3 and TRBJ2-2): GAGVSQTPSNKVTEKGKYVELRCDPISGHTALYWYRQSLGQGPEFLIYFQGTGAADDSGLPNDRFFAVRPEGSVSTLKIQRTERGDSAVYLCASSSIAGGNTGELFFGEGSRLTVL.

The rearrangement links TRBV15 to TRBJ1-1; D may be TRBD1 (5 bases). The CDR3 has 13 amino acids. The ends were cut back, 0 bases at V and 10 bases at J, with 12 bases in the middle. Germline CDR1 is LNHNV and CDR2 is YYDKDF (reference sequence). The CDR3 sequence is CATSRDTRGRAFF. In nucleotides, the CDR3 is TGTGCCACCAGCAGAGATACAAGGGGAAGAGCTTTCTTT.

The chain employs TRBV11-2 and TRBJ2-5; TRBD1 is a possible D gene (5 bases). V lost 0 bases to trimming and J lost 7 bases, with 12 bases between them. The CDR3 has 14 residues. Germline values: CDR1 SGHAT, CDR2 FQNNGV. CDR3 nucleotides: TGTGCCAGCAGCTTAGATTCAGGGTCCGGGACCCAGTACTTC. This codes for CASSLDSGSGTQYF.

Of note for this clonotype: This may be a read error, as it is one base from a much larger clone. The chain joins TRBV20-1 to TRBJ2-7; 7 bases line up with TRBD1. Trimming removed 5 bases from V and 0 bases from J; junction bases left unmatched: 1. Looked up from germline, CDR1 is DFQATT and CDR2 is SNEGSKA (reference sequence). This CDR3 has 12 residues. The CDR3 sequence is CSAWDSSYEQYF. The CDR3, as DNA: TGCAGTGCTTGGGACAGCTCCTACGAGCAGTACTTC.

V is TRBV6-2 or TRBV6-3 and J is TRBJ2-1; 8 nucleotides agree with TRBD1. From germline, CDR1 is MNHEY and CDR2 SVGEGT. The CDR3 has 15 residues. The V gene end was trimmed by 6 bases and the J gene end by 2 bases; junction bases not matched to a gene: 6. The DNA for the CDR3 is TGTGCCAGCAGCGACAGGGGCCCCACCTACAATGAGCAGTTCTTC. Amino acid sequence: CASSDRGPTYNEQFF.

The chain has TRBV20-1 and TRBJ2-2; 9 bases align to TRBD2. CDR1 and CDR2 (germline): DFQATT, SNEGSKA (reference sequence). J lost 4 bases, V lost 2 bases, and 2 bases had no gene match. The CDR3 is 14 residues long. CDR3 bases: TGCAGTGCTAGAAATAGCGGGGGCACCGGGGAGCTGTTTTTT. Protein: CSARNSGGTGELFF.

V gene TRBV6-2 or TRBV6-3 combines with J gene TRBJ1-1; D might be TRBD1 (6 bases). This CDR3 region has 14 residues. Germline CDR1 reads MNHEY; CDR2 reads SVGEGT. The V and J ends lost 8 bases and 0 bases respectively, with 13 bases between them. CDR3 loop: CASGGHSMNTEAFF. The CDR3 coding sequence is TGTGCCAGCGGGGGACACAGCATGAACACTGAAGCTTTCTTT.

A few counts support this clonotype. V and J are TRBV5-1 and TRBJ2-2, with D hard to call. Trimming stripped 0 bases from V and 4 bases from J, with 10 bases between. Per germline, CDR1 SGHRS and CDR2 YFSETQ. The CDR3 contains 15 residues. The CDR3 sequence is CASSLVVHGTGELFF. DNA for the CDR3: TGCGCCAGCAGCTTGGTAGTGCACGGCACCGGGGAGCTGTTTTTT.

The V gene is TRBV20-1, the J gene TRBJ2-1, with TRBD2 identical over 15 bases. The CDR3 extends over 17 amino acids. Trimming at V came to 6 bases and at J to 4 bases, leaving 10 bases not matched to a gene. Germline loops: CDR1 DFQATT, CDR2 SNEGSKA (reference sequence). CDR3 DNA sequence: TGCAGTGCCGATGGGGGGACTAGCGGGAGGAAGTACAATGAGCAGTTCTTC. Protein: CSADGGTSGRKYNEQFF.

The chain links TRBV10-2 to TRBJ2-5; 7 bases agree with TRBD1. CDR3 length equals 13 residues. Germline trimming cut 2 bases from V and 5 bases from J; bases unmatched to any gene: 2. Germline CDR1 reads WSHSY; CDR2 reads SAAADI. CDR3 bases: TGCGCCAGCAGTGAGCCGACAGGGGAGACCCAGTACTTC. Its translation: CASSEPTGETQYF.

The CDR3 protein is CASSPRDQQYNEQFF. DNA for the CDR3: TGTGCCAGCTCACCAAGGGACCAACAATACAATGAGCAGTTCTTC. The genes are TRBV18 and TRBJ2-1; either TRBD1 or TRBD2 may supply D (5 bases each). Trimming removed 2 bases at V and 4 bases at J, with 12 bases between. The CDR3 loop spans 15 amino acids. Germline assignment: CDR1 KGHSH and CDR2 LQKENI.

The chain has TRBV12-3 or TRBV12-4 and TRBJ1-2, with D possibly matching TRBD1 (5 bases). The germline V and J ends were trimmed by 3 bases and 5 bases, with 16 bases remaining between them. This CDR3 spans 15 amino acids. CDR3 protein: CASSFGSREVYGYTF. CDR3 DNA sequence: TGTGCCAGCAGTTTCGGCTCCAGGGAGGTTTATGGCTACACCTTC.

The chain joins TRBV9 to TRBJ2-1; 9 positions agree with TRBD1. There are 15 residues in the CDR3. Germline V gene sequence: CDR1 SGDLS, CDR2 YYNGEE. Trimming took 3 bases from V and 2 from J; bases not matched to a gene: 3. The DNA of the CDR3 is TGTGCCAGCAGCGGGGACAGGGTCCCCTACAATGAGCAGTTCTTC. Its translation is CASSGDRVPYNEQFF.

This chain uses TRBV14 with TRBJ2-5; D remains unclear. CDR3 length: 15 residues. The V end lost 5 bases, the J end lost 0 bases, and 13 bases lay between the germline ends. CDR1 and CDR2 from the germline V gene are SGHDN and FVKESK. CDR3 nucleotide sequence: TGTGCCAGCAGCTTACGACGACTGAACCAAGAGACCCAGTACTTC. Protein sequence: CASSLRRLNQETQYF.

This clonotype was found a few times. The chain joins TRBV7-9 to TRBJ2-2; D remains unclear. The CDR3 consists of 16 residues. Germline CDR1 reads SEHNR; CDR2 reads FQNEAQ (reference sequence). V was cut by 2 bases and J by 3 bases, with 13 bases left in between. The CDR3 sequence: CASSLKASGYTGELFF. The CDR3 DNA follows: TGTGCCAGCAGCTTAAAGGCCTCAGGTTACACCGGGGAGCTGTTTTTT.

This clonotype appeared a few times. The rearrangement uses TRBV6-5 and TRBJ2-1, with D unresolved. This CDR3 is built from 14 residues. Trimming cost V 2 bases and J 0 bases, with 5 bases left between them. CDR1 and CDR2 (germline): MNHEY, SVGAGI. CDR3: CASSYRASYNEQFF. The CDR3 region has the DNA TGTGCCAGCAGTTACCGGGCCTCCTACAATGAGCAGTTCTTC.

CDR3 region: CASSEGGLDTEAFF. CDR3 DNA: TGTGCCAGCAGTGAAGGGGGCTTGGACACTGAAGCTTTCTTT. The chain employs TRBV28 and TRBJ1-1; TRBD1 matches 7 bases. Germline V gives CDR1 MDHEN, CDR2 SYDVKM. The V and J ends lost 5 bases and 3 bases, in that order; junction bases with no gene match: 6. The CDR3 totals 14 residues.

The chain recombines TRBV5-5 with TRBJ2-5; 7 bases line up with TRBD1. CDR1 SGHKS and CDR2 YYEKEE come from the germline V gene (reference sequence). V lost 1 base to trimming and J lost 2 bases; unmatched junction nucleotides: 5. The CDR3 loop spans 15 amino acids. CDR3 loop: CASSLNGQDQETQYF. DNA of the CDR3: TGTGCCAGCAGCTTGAACGGACAGGATCAAGAGACCCAGTACTTC.

This chain uses TRBV11-2 with TRBJ1-1; possible D gene TRBD1, 5 bases. The CDR3 sequence is 15 residues long. Germline assignment: CDR1 SGHAT and CDR2 FQNNGV. V gave up 3 bases and J gave up 0 bases, with 11 bases separating them. CDR3 sequence: CASSLSPGLNTEAFF. The CDR3 nucleotides are TGTGCCAGCAGCTTGTCGCCAGGGTTGAACACTGAAGCTTTCTTT.

Only a few counts were recorded for this clonotype. The chain carries TRBV3-1 and TRBJ2-3; 10 positions agree with TRBD2. J was trimmed by 6 bases and V by 4 bases; bases with no gene match: 10. The germline gives CDR1 LGHDT, CDR2 YNNKEL (reference sequence). The CDR3 is made up of 16 amino acids. In nucleotides, the CDR3 is TGTGCCAGCAGCCTCTGGACTAGCGGCATTGGGGATACGCAGTATTTT. Residues: CASSLWTSGIGDTQYF.

This clonotype was picked up a small number of times. The chain links TRBV29-1 to TRBJ2-7; perhaps TRBD2 as D (7 bases). CDR1 and CDR2 (germline): SQVTM, ANQGSEA. V was clipped by 5 bases and J by 8 bases, with 16 bases between them. There are 12 residues in the CDR3. The CDR3 is CSVISGTLKQYF. The CDR3 nucleotides are TGCAGCGTTATAAGCGGGACATTAAAGCAGTACTTC.

The J gene is TRBJ2-1, the V gene TRBV2; a possible D gene is TRBD1 (5 bases). Trimming took 3 bases from V and 5 from J, leaving 11 bases between them. In germline, CDR1 is SNHLY, CDR2 FYNNEI. CDR3 length equals 14 residues. In nucleotides, the CDR3 is TGTGCCAGCAGTGAGACCCCCAGGGACAATGAGCAGTTCTTC. The encoded protein is CASSETPRDNEQFF.